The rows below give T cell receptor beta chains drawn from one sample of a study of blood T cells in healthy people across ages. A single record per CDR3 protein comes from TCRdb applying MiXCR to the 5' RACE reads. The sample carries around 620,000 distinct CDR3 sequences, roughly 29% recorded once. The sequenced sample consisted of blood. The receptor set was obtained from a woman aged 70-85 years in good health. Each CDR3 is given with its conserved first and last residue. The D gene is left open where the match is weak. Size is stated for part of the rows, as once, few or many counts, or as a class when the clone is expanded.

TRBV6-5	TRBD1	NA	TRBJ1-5	CASKKTGNQPQHF	TGTGCCAGCAAAAAGACAGGGAATCAGCCCCAGCATTTT
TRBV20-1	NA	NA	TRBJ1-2	CSATTPYGYTF	TGCAGTGCAACGACACCGTATGGCTACACCTTC
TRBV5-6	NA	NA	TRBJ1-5	CASSLSQRHQPQHF	TGTGCCAGCAGCCTTAGTCAGCGTCATCAGCCCCAGCATTTT
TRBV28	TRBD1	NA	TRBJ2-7	CASSSFQGAYEQYF	TGTGCCAGCAGTTCATTTCAGGGGGCCTACGAGCAGTACTTC
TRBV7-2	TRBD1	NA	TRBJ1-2	CASSHRTGTNYGYTF	TGTGCCAGCAGCCATCGGACAGGAACAAACTATGGCTACACCTTC
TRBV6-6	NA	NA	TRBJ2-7	CASRDMSSYEQYF	TGTGCCAGCCGGGACATGAGCTCCTACGAGCAGTACTTC
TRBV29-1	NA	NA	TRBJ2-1	CSVEGAESSYNEQFF	TGCAGCGTTGAAGGGGCGGAGAGCTCCTACAATGAGCAGTTCTTC
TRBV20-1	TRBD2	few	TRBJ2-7	CSAPRGLAGNPYEQYF	TGCAGTGCTCCACGCGGACTAGCGGGGAACCCCTACGAGCAGTACTTC
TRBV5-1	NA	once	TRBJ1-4	CASSYIQGGEKLFF	TGCGCCAGCAGCTATATTCAGGGTGGAGAAAAACTGTTTTTT
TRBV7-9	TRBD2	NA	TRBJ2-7	CANSLSNGGANEQYF	TGTGCCAACAGCTTAAGTAACGGGGGGGCGAACGAGCAGTACTTC
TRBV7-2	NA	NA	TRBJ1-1	CASSLDPDRLTEAFF	TGTGCCAGCAGCTTAGACCCAGACAGGCTCACTGAAGCTTTCTTT
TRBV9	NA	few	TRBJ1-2	CASSAENYGYTF	TGTGCCAGCAGCGCGGAAAACTATGGCTACACCTTC
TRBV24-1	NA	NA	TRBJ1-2	CATSDGSGPYGYTF	TGTGCCACCAGTGACGGGTCCGGCCCCTATGGCTACACCTTC
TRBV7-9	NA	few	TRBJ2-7	CASSLFGGRGPYYEQYF	TGTGCCAGCAGCTTATTCGGGGGGCGAGGCCCTTACTACGAGCAGTACTTC
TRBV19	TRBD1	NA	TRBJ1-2	CASSIMTGGNYGYTF	TGTGCCAGTAGTATAATGACAGGGGGAAACTATGGCTACACCTTC
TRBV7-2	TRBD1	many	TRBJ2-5	CASSRQGGETQYF	TGTGCCAGCAGCCGACAGGGCGGAGAGACCCAGTACTTC
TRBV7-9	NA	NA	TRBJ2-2	CASSGQGGIGELFF	TGTGCCAGCAGCGGACAAGGGGGGATCGGGGAGCTGTTTTTT
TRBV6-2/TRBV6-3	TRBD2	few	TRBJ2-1	CASSPGTSPYNEQFF	TGTGCCAGCAGTCCCGGGACTAGTCCGTACAATGAGCAGTTCTTC
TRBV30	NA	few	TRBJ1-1	CAWSGTLNTEAFF	TGTGCCTGGAGCGGGACTCTGAACACTGAAGCTTTCTTT
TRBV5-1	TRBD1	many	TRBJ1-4	CASSTLQGSTNEKLFF	TGCGCCAGCAGCACCTTACAGGGGTCAACTAATGAAAAACTGTTTTTT
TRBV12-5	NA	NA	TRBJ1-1	CASGTRGPHTEAFF	TGTGCTAGTGGTACCCGGGGACCTCACACTGAAGCTTTCTTT
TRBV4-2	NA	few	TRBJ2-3	CASSHGGTQPSDTQYF	TGTGCCAGCAGCCATGGGGGGACCCAACCTTCAGATACGCAGTATTTT
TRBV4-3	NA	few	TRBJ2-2	CASSQGGRSPGELFF	TGCGCCAGCAGCCAAGGGGGACGCTCACCCGGGGAGCTGTTTTTT
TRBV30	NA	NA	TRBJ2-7	CAWSVRVSYEQYF	TGTGCCTGGAGTGTACGGGTCAGCTACGAGCAGTACTTC
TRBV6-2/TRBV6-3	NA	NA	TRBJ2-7	CASSTTSRQVYEQYF	TGTGCCAGCAGTACCACAAGTCGGCAAGTCTACGAGCAGTACTTC
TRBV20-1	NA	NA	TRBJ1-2	CSAPKAQGPYGYTF	TGCAGTGCTCCAAAGGCCCAGGGTCCCTATGGCTACACCTTC
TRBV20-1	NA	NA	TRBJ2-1	CSARARRSYNEQFF	TGCAGTGCTAGAGCCAGGAGATCCTACAATGAGCAGTTCTTC
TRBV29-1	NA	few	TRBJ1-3	CSVTVGVEAGNTIYF	TGCAGCGTTACCGTGGGGGTTGAGGCTGGAAACACCATATATTTT
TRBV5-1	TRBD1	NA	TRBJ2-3	CASSFSGQVATLTDTQYF	TGCGCCAGCAGCTTCTCCGGACAGGTAGCGACTTTAACAGATACGCAGTATTTT
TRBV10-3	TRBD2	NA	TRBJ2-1	CAILASGGNEQFF	TGTGCCATCCTGGCTAGCGGGGGGAATGAGCAGTTCTTC
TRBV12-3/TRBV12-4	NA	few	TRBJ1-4	CASSTVVSSPRREKLFF	TGTGCCAGCAGTACGGTAGTAAGCAGCCCCCGGCGGGAAAAACTGTTTTTT
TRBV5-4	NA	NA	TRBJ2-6	CASSLDGVSGANVLTF	TGTGCCAGCAGCTTGGACGGGGTCTCTGGGGCCAACGTCCTGACTTTC
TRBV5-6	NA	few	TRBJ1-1	CASSYTTTTRSNTEAFF	TGTGCCAGCAGCTACACAACGACTACAAGATCCAACACTGAAGCTTTCTTT
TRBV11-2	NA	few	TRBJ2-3	CASSQQGSDTQYF	TGTGCCAGCAGCCAACAGGGCTCAGATACGCAGTATTTT
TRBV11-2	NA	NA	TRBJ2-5	CASSLDSPAETQYF	TGTGCCAGCAGCTTAGACTCGCCGGCAGAGACCCAGTACTTC
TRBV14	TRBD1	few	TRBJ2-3	CASSQAWDREQYF	TGTGCCAGCAGCCAAGCCTGGGACAGGGAGCAGTATTTT
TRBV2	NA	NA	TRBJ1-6	CASSVGVRNSPLHF	TGTGCCAGCAGTGTGGGGGTTCGGAATTCACCCCTCCACTTT
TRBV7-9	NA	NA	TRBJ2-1	CASSMPGTRKNEQFF	TGTGCCAGCAGCATGCCCGGGACAAGGAAGAATGAGCAGTTCTTC
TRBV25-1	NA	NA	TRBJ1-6	CASSDQGVNSPLHF	TGTGCCAGCAGTGACCAGGGAGTGAATTCACCCCTCCACTTT
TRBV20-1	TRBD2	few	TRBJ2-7	CSASSGGGYEQYF	TGCAGTGCTAGTAGCGGGGGCGGTTACGAGCAGTACTTC
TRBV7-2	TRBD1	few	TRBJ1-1	CASSLRQGALTEAFF	TGTGCCAGCAGCCTCAGACAGGGGGCGCTCACTGAAGCTTTCTTT
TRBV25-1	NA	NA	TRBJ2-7	CASSEEQIYEQYF	TGTGCCAGCAGTGAGGAGCAGATCTACGAGCAGTACTTC
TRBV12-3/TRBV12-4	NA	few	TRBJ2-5	CASRPGGAVVKETQYF	TGTGCCAGCAGACCTGGGGGGGCAGTCGTAAAAGAGACCCAGTACTTC
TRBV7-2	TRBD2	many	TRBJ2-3	CASSLSSGITDTQYF	TGTGCCAGCAGCTTAAGTAGCGGGATCACAGATACGCAGTATTTT
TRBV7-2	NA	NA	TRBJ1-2	CASSRGAGPYGYTF	TGTGCCAGCAGCAGAGGGGCGGGCCCCTATGGCTACACCTTC
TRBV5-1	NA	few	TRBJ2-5	CASSRAVTRLFETQYF	TGCGCCAGCAGCCGAGCAGTGACTCGACTTTTCGAGACCCAGTACTTC
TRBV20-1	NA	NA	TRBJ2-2	CSALDHGNTGELFF	TGCAGTGCTCTTGACCACGGGAACACCGGGGAGCTGTTTTTT
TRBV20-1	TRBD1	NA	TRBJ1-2	CSARRSGTGVNYGYTF	TGCAGTGCTAGAAGATCAGGGACAGGGGTGAACTATGGCTACACCTTC
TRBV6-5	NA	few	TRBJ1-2	CASSFHRLRGLGGYTF	TGTGCCAGCAGTTTCCACCGGTTACGGGGGCTCGGCGGCTACACCTTC
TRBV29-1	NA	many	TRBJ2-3	CSVRRETQDTQYF	TGCAGCGTTAGGAGGGAGACACAGGATACGCAGTATTTT
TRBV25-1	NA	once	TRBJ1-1	CASSESEGPVTEAFF	TGTGCCAGCAGTGAGAGTGAGGGGCCGGTCACTGAAGCTTTCTTT
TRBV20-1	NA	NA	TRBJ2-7	CSASNRPYEQYF	TGCAGTGCTAGTAACAGACCCTACGAGCAGTACTTC
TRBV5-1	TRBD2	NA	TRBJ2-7	CASSLLAATYNEQYF	TGCGCCAGCAGTTTACTAGCGGCTACCTACAATGAGCAGTACTTC